The 19 T cell receptor beta chains listed next were all sequenced from one sample in a study of Tregs in tolerant kidney transplant recipients. No antigen has been identified for these receptors. Profiling relied on immunoSEQ multiplex PCR, and the TCRdb table lists in-frame clones only, not all of them. This sample carries about 2,000 clones, with more than 5% going to the ten biggest clones. CFSE-labeled recipient PBMCs were cultured 6 days with irradiated graft donor PBMCs, then FACS-sorted. Sample: CD8+ T cells from blood cultured with allogeneic cells, taken before the transplant. The receptors originated from a human patient who received a combined kidney and bone marrow transplant.

CDR3 DNA (partial): TGCGCCAGCTGCCCCCAGGACAGGGGACGTAACGAG. Its protein product is CASCPQDRGRNE. The CDR3 in full is CASCPQDRGRNEQYF. The chain joins TRBV5-1 to TRBJ2-7; TRBD1 aligns across 9 bases. The read stops 3 residues short of the end of the CDR3; the missing end is completed from the germline J gene. V shed 7 bases, J shed 5 bases, and the junction held 13 bases outside the gene matches. The CDR3 consists of 15 residues. Germline V gene lookup returns CDR1 SGHRS and CDR2 YFSETQ.

Note on this clone: The read stops 3 residues short of the end of the CDR3; the missing end is completed from the germline J gene. The V call is TRBV30, the J call TRBJ2-4; D possibly corresponds to TRBD1 (5 bases). V lost 2 bases and J 0 bases, leaving 17 bases between the germline ends. Per the germline V gene, CDR1 is GTSNPN and CDR2 is SVGIG (reference sequence). The CDR3 totals 17 residues. The CDR3 here is CAWSKGTGALAKNIQYF. The CDR3 DNA, read in part, is TGTGCCTGGAGTAAGGGAACAGGTGCTCTAGCCAAAAACATT.

As to this clone: The read stops 3 residues short of the end of the CDR3; the missing end is completed from the germline J gene. The rearrangement joins TRBV11-2 to TRBJ2-7, with D tentatively TRBD2 (5 bases). V was trimmed by 5 bases and J by 0 bases, leaving 14 bases between them. The CDR3 is made up of 15 amino acids. Germline V CDR1 and CDR2: SGHAT, FQNNGV. The part of the CDR3 DNA that was read is TGTGCCAGCAGCGGCGGGTATCAAAGCTCCTACGAG. This codes for CASSGGYQSSYE. In full, the CDR3 reads CASSGGYQSSYEQYF.

As concerns this clone: The read halts 3 residues ahead of the CDR3 end, with the missing end drawn from the germline J gene. The rearrangement uses TRBV19 and TRBJ1-1; TRBD1 aligns across 11 bases. The junction had 11 bases not matched to a gene; V was cut back by 4 bases and J by 1 base. Looked up from germline, CDR1 is LNHDA and CDR2 is SQIVND (reference sequence). CDR3 length equals 18 residues. The CDR3 bases that were read are TGTGCCAGTAGTAACCGAGCGGACAGGGGGCATGGGAACACTGAA. Protein sequence: CASSNRADRGHGNTE. In full, the CDR3 reads CASSNRADRGHGNTEAFF.

A note on this clone: The read ends 3 residues early relative to the CDR3; the germline J gene fills the gap. The V call is TRBV6-4, the J call TRBJ2-2, with D perhaps being TRBD1 or TRBD2 (5 bases each). Germline assignment: CDR1 MRHNA and CDR2 SNTAGT. The germline V and J ends were trimmed by 3 bases and 3 bases, with 14 bases remaining between them. This CDR3 spans 16 amino acids. The chain's CDR3 is CASSEGQEVDTGELFF. The covered CDR3 bases are TGTGCCAGCAGTGAGGGGCAGGAGGTAGACACCGGGGAG.

Concerning this clone itself: The sequenced fragment ends 3 residues before the CDR3 boundary, so the rest is inferred from the germline J gene. The chain employs TRBV7-8 and TRBJ2-7; TRBD2 agrees at 9 bases. Trimming at V came to 4 bases and at J to 2 bases, leaving 9 bases not matched to a gene. The CDR3 sequence is 16 residues long. CDR1 and CDR2 (germline): SGHVS, FQNEAQ. CDR3 DNA, as far as it was read: TGTGCCAGCAGCTCTCCCTCAGGACTAGCGCCCTACGAG. Encoded protein: CASSSPSGLAPYE. The whole CDR3 region reads CASSSPSGLAPYEQYF. The whole variable domain, filled in from reference TRBV7-8 and TRBJ2-7, reads GAGVSQSPRYKVAKRGQDVALRCDPISGHVSLFWYQQALGQGPEFLTYFQNEAQLDKSGLPSDRFFAERPEGSVSTLKIQRTQQEDSAVYLCASSSPSGLAPYEQYFGPGTRLTVT.

Regarding this clone: The CDR3 end is not reached by the read, which stops 3 residues before it; the germline J gene fills it in. V and J are TRBV14 and TRBJ2-1; D is unclear. Germline V gives CDR1 SGHDN, CDR2 FVKESK. This CDR3 has 15 amino acids. Trimming took off 3 bases at V and 0 bases at J, with 9 bases between the two ends. Incomplete CDR3 DNA: TGTGCCAGCAGCCATGCGCGGAGCTCCTACAATGAG. It specifies CASSHARSSYNE. The CDR3, in full, reads CASSHARSSYNEQFF.

With respect to this clone: The read finishes 3 residues shy of the CDR3 end, and the germline J gene is used to complete it. The chain employs TRBV7-9 and TRBJ2-7, with 7 positions matching TRBD1. Germline CDR1 and CDR2: SEHNR and FQNEAQ (reference sequence). The CDR3 length is 14 residues. Trimming at V came to 5 bases and at J to 2 bases, leaving 6 bases not matched to a gene. CDR3 bases read: TGTGCCAGCAGCGACCGGGACAGACCCTACGAG. Its protein is CASSDRDRPYE. The whole CDR3 protein reads CASSDRDRPYEQYF. The entire variable domain, with the rest obtained from reference TRBV7-9 and TRBJ2-7, is as follows: DTGVSQNPRHKITKRGQNVTFRCDPISEHNRLYWYRQTLGQGPEFLTYFQNEAQLEKSRLLSDRFSAERPKGSFSTLEIQRTEQGDSAMYLCASSDRDRPYEQYFGPGTRLTVT.

Judged by frequency, this clone is medium-sized. The read gets to within 3 residues of the CDR3 end, and the germline J gene fills in the rest. The rearrangement links TRBV15 to TRBJ2-2; the match to TRBD2 covers 9 bases. Germline loops: CDR1 LNHNV, CDR2 YYDKDF (reference sequence). J gave up 5 bases and V 3 bases, and 7 bases lay outside the gene matches. The CDR3 runs to 16 residues. The CDR3 bases that were read are TGTGCCACCAGCAGCAGTTCTAGCGGGGTAACCGGGGAG. Protein sequence: CATSSSSSGVTGE. The CDR3 in full is CATSSSSSGVTGELFF.

For this clone: The missing CDR3 end, 3 residues past where the read stops, is filled in from the germline J gene. The chain couples TRBV10-2 to TRBJ2-5, with D possibly matching TRBD2 (6 bases). The CDR3 extends over 11 amino acids. Per germline, CDR1 WSHSY and CDR2 SAAADI. The V end lost 6 bases, the J end lost 7 bases, and 9 bases lay between the germline ends. CDR3 residues: CASRSSGTQYF. The sequenced part of the CDR3 DNA is TGCGCCAGCAGAAGTAGCGGGACC.

Frequency places this clone as medium-sized. The read falls 3 residues short of the CDR3 end, and the missing part is taken from the germline J gene. The gene calls are TRBV5-1 and TRBJ2-2, with 8 positions matching TRBD1. V was pared by 4 bases and J by 5 bases, with 1 base of the junction left unmatched. There are 13 residues in the CDR3. The germline V gene has CDR1 SGHRS and CDR2 YFSETQ. CDR3 amino acids: CASSRTGTGELFF. The sequenced CDR3 bases are TGCGCCAGCAGCAGGACAGGGACCGGGGAG.

By frequency, this clone registers medium-sized. The CDR3 goes on 3 residues after the read ends, and that part is filled in from the germline J gene. The rearrangement links TRBV19 to TRBJ2-7; D not resolved. Germline V gene sequence: CDR1 LNHDA, CDR2 SQIVND (reference sequence). The CDR3 runs to 14 residues. V was pared by 1 base and J by 0 bases, with 7 bases between. CDR3 DNA (partial): TGTGCCAGTAGTATAGGGCTGAACTCCTACGAG. It translates to CASSIGLNSYE. The CDR3, in full, reads CASSIGLNSYEQYF.

As concerns this clone: The read falls 3 residues short of the CDR3 end, and the missing part is taken from the germline J gene. The gene calls are TRBV5-4 and TRBJ2-7, with a possible D match to TRBD2 (6 bases). Deletions cut 3 bases from V and 0 bases from J, with 10 bases between. The CDR3 runs 14 residues. Germline V gene sequence: CDR1 SGHNT, CDR2 YYREEE (reference sequence). CDR3 protein: CASSSRGSSYEQYF. The sequenced part of the CDR3 DNA is TGTGCCAGCAGCTCCCGGGGGTCCTCCTACGAG.

This clone registers medium-sized (0.01 to 0.1%) by frequency. The sequenced CDR3 bases are TGCGCCAGCAGCCAAGCCCCAGGGAGCCAGCCC. Protein product: CASSQAPGSQP. The whole CDR3 sequence is CASSQAPGSQPQHF. The V gene is TRBV4-1, the J gene TRBJ1-5; tentatively, D is TRBD1 (5 bases). The read gets to within 3 residues of the CDR3 end, and the germline J gene fills in the rest. Germline V gene data show CDR1 as MGHRA and CDR2 as YSYEKL. V was trimmed by 1 base and J by 7 bases, leaving 11 bases between them. The CDR3 runs 14 residues.

By frequency, this clone is medium-sized. The read stops 3 residues short of the end of the CDR3; the missing end is completed from the germline J gene. The chain is built from TRBV4-1 and TRBJ2-2; a weak D match, TRBD2 (7 bases). Germline values: CDR1 MGHRA, CDR2 YSYEKL. CDR3 size: 16 residues. V lost 1 base and J lost 6, with 15 bases in between. The CDR3 is CASSQVGGLLSGELFF. The sequenced CDR3 bases are TGCGCCAGCAGCCAAGTCGGGGGGCTCTTATCCGGGGAG.

This clone is deemed medium-sized by its frequency. The CDR3 end lies 3 residues beyond the end of the read and is filled in from the germline J gene. This chain connects TRBV5-6 to TRBJ2-7; 8 bases map to TRBD1. Germline loops: CDR1 SGHDT, CDR2 YYEEEE. After removal of 3 bases from V and 4 bases from J, the junction contained 9 bases not matched to a gene. The CDR3 length is 15 residues. The chain's CDR3 is CASSSYGTGQYEQYF. The CDR3 DNA, read in part, is TGTGCCAGCAGCTCGTATGGGACAGGCCAGTACGAG.

Frequency places this clone as medium-sized. Read coverage stops 3 residues before the CDR3 terminus; the germline J gene supplies the remainder. The chain links TRBV28 to TRBJ1-5; weak D call: TRBD1 (5 bases). Germline loops: CDR1 MDHEN, CDR2 SYDVKM. Trimming took 5 bases from V and 6 from J, leaving 11 bases between them. The CDR3 is made up of 13 amino acids. The CDR3 protein is CASSPFRGQPQHF. Partial CDR3 DNA: TGTGCCAGCAGTCCGTTTAGGGGTCAGCCC.

A remark on this clone: The CDR3 goes on 3 residues after the read ends, and that part is filled in from the germline J gene. This sequence joins TRBV29-1 and TRBJ2-5; TRBD1 agrees at 8 bases. Germline V gene data show CDR1 as SQVTM and CDR2 as ANQGSEA. This CDR3 spans 11 amino acids. V lost 6 bases and J lost 4; bases outside the gene matches: 1. The covered CDR3 bases are TGCAGCGTGGGGACAGGAGAGACC. Translation gives CSVGTGET. Given in full, the CDR3 is CSVGTGETQYF.

Concerning this clone itself: The CDR3 end falls 3 residues outside the read, so it is completed with the germline J gene. The chain employs TRBV29-1 and TRBJ1-1; tentatively, D is TRBD1 (6 bases). This CDR3 has 13 amino acids. Germline CDR1 SQVTM, CDR2 ANQGSEA. The CDR3 loop reads CSVAGTRDYEAFF. The DNA read from the CDR3 is TGCAGCGTTGCAGGGACAAGGGACTACGAG.